What follows are 24 T cell receptor beta chains derived from one specimen sequenced in a study of blood T cell repertoires in COVID-19. The data were produced by immunoSEQ multiplex PCR, yet TCRdb's version contains in-frame clones alone and is incomplete. Altogether 300,000 to 350,000 clones are present, 87% being singletons, with the ten largest covering about 2%. Sample: peripheral blood. The receptors originated from a man younger than 35 with active or convalescent COVID-19.

V usage is TRBV2 and J usage is TRBJ2-7; the match to TRBD1 covers 9 bases. After removal of 6 bases from V and 5 bases from J, the junction contained 11 bases not matched to a gene. The germline V gene encodes CDR1 SNHLY and CDR2 FYNNEI. The length of the CDR3 is 15 residues. The CDR3, as DNA: TGTGCCAGCAGGGGACAGGGCCTCGGGGAGAACGAGCAGTACTTC. Its protein product is CASRGQGLGENEQYF.

This sequence joins TRBV28 and TRBJ2-4; 14 bases line up with TRBD2. CDR3 size: 18 residues. Trimming took 4 bases from V and 3 from J; bases not matched to a gene: 8. The germline V gene has CDR1 MDHEN and CDR2 SYDVKM. The CDR3 DNA sequence: TGTGCCAGCAGTTACGGGACTAGCGGGAGTTATGTCAAAAACATTCAGTACTTC. It specifies CASSYGTSGSYVKNIQYF.

This chain links TRBV18 with TRBJ2-7, with a weak D call TRBD2 (5 bases). Germline V lookup: CDR1 KGHSH, CDR2 LQKENI. V was pared by 1 base and J by 7 bases, with 20 bases between. There are 16 residues in the CDR3. The CDR3: CASSPQVTRVGNEQYF. DNA for the CDR3: TGTGCCAGCTCACCACAGGTGACGAGGGTGGGTAATGAGCAGTACTTC.

V usage is TRBV28 and J usage is TRBJ1-5; D is undetermined. Germline V gives CDR1 MDHEN, CDR2 SYDVKM. Trimming cost V 1 base and J 10 bases, with 8 bases left between them. This CDR3 is 12 amino acids long. CDR3: CASSLSPVPQHF. CDR3 DNA sequence: TGTGCCAGCAGTTTATCCCCCGTACCCCAGCATTTT.

The V and J genes are TRBV19 and TRBJ2-7; 8 bases match TRBD1. Looked up from germline, CDR1 is LNHDA and CDR2 is SQIVND (reference sequence). The CDR3 consists of 15 residues. Trimming took 3 bases from V and 3 from J; bases not matched to a gene: 7. CDR3 sequence: CASSIGGQVNYEQYF. The CDR3 DNA sequence: TGTGCCAGTAGTATCGGGGGACAGGTCAACTACGAGCAGTACTTC.

In its sample, this clone was seen once. In DNA form, the CDR3 reads TGCGCCAGCAGCTTGCCAGGACAGGCGTCGGGCTACACCTTC. It encodes CASSLPGQASGYTF. The chain is built from TRBV5-1 and TRBJ1-2, with TRBD1 identical over 7 bases. The CDR3 consists of 14 residues. J was trimmed by 8 bases and V by 1 base; bases with no gene match: 8. Germline CDR1 SGHRS, CDR2 YFSETQ.

The CDR3 sequence: CSVVQGSYTEAFF. The CDR3 nucleotides read TGCAGCGTTGTCCAGGGGTCATACACTGAAGCTTTCTTT. The rearrangement uses TRBV29-1 and TRBJ1-1, with TRBD1 as a possible D gene (6 bases). V was cut by 4 bases and J by 3 bases, with 12 bases left in between. This CDR3 has 13 amino acids. The germline gives CDR1 SQVTM, CDR2 ANQGSEA.

The gene calls are TRBV9 and TRBJ2-3; tentative D call: TRBD1 (6 bases). V was shortened by 0 bases and J by 2 bases, with 10 bases between the two germline ends. Germline assignment: CDR1 SGDLS and CDR2 YYNGEE. CDR3 length equals 15 residues. The CDR3 protein is CASSVEGVYTDTQYF. As DNA, the CDR3 is TGTGCCAGCAGCGTAGAGGGGGTGTACACAGATACGCAGTATTTT.

The V and J genes are TRBV7-9 and TRBJ1-1, with TRBD1 identical over 8 bases. CDR3 length: 13 amino acids. J was trimmed by 7 bases and V by 4 bases; bases with no gene match: 5. Germline loops: CDR1 SEHNR, CDR2 FQNEAQ (reference sequence). Here the CDR3 DNA reads TGTGCCAGCAGCTCAGGGGGCTGGGGTGAAGCTTTCTTT. Its protein product is CASSSGGWGEAFF.

This clone was seen a few times. The chain is built from TRBV5-4 and TRBJ1-5; the match to TRBD1 covers 7 bases. V trimming: 4 bases; J trimming: 1 base; junction bases outside the gene matches: 2. CDR3 length: 14 amino acids. Per germline, CDR1 SGHNT and CDR2 YYREEE (reference sequence). As DNA, the CDR3 is TGTGCCAGCAGCAAGGACAGGAGCAATCAGCCCCAGCATTTT. Amino acid sequence: CASSKDRSNQPQHF.

The chain couples TRBV11-2 to TRBJ2-7; TRBD2 matches at 8 bases. CDR1 is SGHAT, CDR2 FQNNGV, per germline. With V trimmed by 5 bases and J by 6 bases, 15 bases remained unmatched. The length of the CDR3 is 16 residues. The CDR3 sequence: CASSPRFREGHSEQYF. CDR3 sequence (DNA): TGTGCCAGCAGCCCGCGCTTCCGGGAGGGCCATAGCGAGCAGTACTTC.

This chain uses TRBV5-1 with TRBJ2-1, with a weak D call TRBD2 (6 bases). CDR3 length equals 13 residues. Germline values: CDR1 SGHRS, CDR2 YFSETQ. Trimming left V 3 bases short and J 12 bases short, with 16 bases between. CDR3 coding DNA: TGCGCCAGCAGCTCACTAGCTCTCGTTGGGCAGTTCTTC. Translated, it gives CASSSLALVGQFF.

This chain joins TRBV3-1 (or the pseudogene TRBV3-2) and TRBJ2-7; 8 nucleotides agree with TRBD1. The V gene end was trimmed by 4 bases and the J gene end by 3 bases; junction bases not matched to a gene: 5. CDR1 and CDR2 from the germline V gene are LGHDT and YNNKEL (reference sequence). The CDR3 totals 14 residues. CDR3 loop: CASSLTGQDYEQYF. The CDR3 nucleotides are TGTGCCAGCAGCCTCACGGGACAGGACTACGAGCAGTACTTC.

The chain uses TRBV19 and TRBJ2-5, with D possibly matching TRBD2 (7 bases). The germline V and J ends were trimmed by 4 bases and 5 bases, with 14 bases remaining between them. The CDR3 is 14 residues long. From germline, CDR1 is LNHDA and CDR2 SQIVND (reference sequence). CDR3 bases: TGTGCCAGTAGTAAGGGGGACTACGGTGAGACCCAGTACTTC. Protein: CASSKGDYGETQYF.

The gene calls are TRBV5-1 and TRBJ2-2; D not certain. Germline V gives CDR1 SGHRS, CDR2 YFSETQ. The CDR3 sequence is 13 residues long. V lost 0 bases to trimming and J lost 6 bases, with 6 bases between them. As DNA, the CDR3 is TGCGCCAGCAGCTTGGCGCGTCCCGGGGAGCTGTTTTTT. Its translation is CASSLARPGELFF.

V and J are TRBV4-2 and TRBJ2-3; 8 nucleotides align to TRBD2. Germline V CDR1 and CDR2: LGHNA, YNFKEQ. Losses at the gene ends were 0 bases for V and 4 bases for J; bases not matched to a gene: 12. The CDR3 extends over 18 amino acids. CDR3 sequence: CASSQDNVKAGVSDTQYF. CDR3 DNA: TGTGCCAGCAGCCAAGATAACGTTAAAGCGGGAGTATCAGATACGCAGTATTTT.

The CDR3 here is CASSSGQGDTEAFF. The CDR3 DNA follows: TGCGCCAGCAGCTCGGGACAGGGGGACACTGAAGCTTTCTTT. The rearrangement links TRBV4-1 to TRBJ1-1, with TRBD1 matching over 11 bases. Trimming took 5 bases from V and 3 from J; bases not matched to a gene: 2. Germline CDR1 reads MGHRA; CDR2 reads YSYEKL. CDR3 length equals 14 residues.

The rearrangement uses TRBV2 and TRBJ2-7, with unresolved D. From germline, CDR1 is SNHLY and CDR2 FYNNEI. This CDR3 comprises 14 residues. Trimming took off 5 bases at V and 4 bases at J, with 15 bases between the two ends. CDR3 bases: TGTGCCAGCAGTACGGTGGAAAAGCGATACGAGCAGTACTTC. Amino acid sequence: CASSTVEKRYEQYF.

The CDR3 protein is CASSETYGTDHQPQHF. CDR3 nucleotides: TGTGCCAGCAGTGAAACATACGGGACAGACCATCAGCCCCAGCATTTT. The chain couples TRBV6-1 to TRBJ1-5, with TRBD1 matching 7 bases. Germline V gives CDR1 MNHNS, CDR2 SASEGT. This CDR3 region has 16 residues. Losses at the gene ends were 2 bases for V and 5 bases for J; bases not matched to a gene: 9.

This sequence joins TRBV28 and TRBJ1-1; 7 nucleotides align to TRBD1. Germline V gene sequence: CDR1 MDHEN, CDR2 SYDVKM. This CDR3 contains 13 residues. J gave up 4 bases and V 6 bases, and 5 bases lay outside the gene matches. CDR3: CASSLQGPTEAFF. The CDR3 nucleotides are TGTGCCAGCAGCCTACAGGGGCCCACTGAAGCTTTCTTT. Complete variable domain (other parts from reference TRBV28 and TRBJ1-1): DVKVTQSSRYLVKRTGEKVFLECVQDMDHENMFWYRQDPGLGLRLIYFSYDVKMKEKGDIPEGYSVSREKKERFSLILESASTNQTSMYLCASSLQGPTEAFFGQGTRLTVV.

The gene calls are TRBV5-6 and TRBJ2-3; 13 bases map to TRBD2. V trimming: 5 bases; J trimming: 4 bases; junction bases outside the gene matches: 7. Germline V gene lookup returns CDR1 SGHDT and CDR2 YYEEEE. The CDR3 is 16 residues long. The CDR3 sequence is CASRRGLAGSADTQYF. The CDR3 coding sequence is TGTGCCAGCAGGCGGGGACTAGCGGGGTCCGCAGATACGCAGTATTTT.

This chain uses TRBV5-4 with TRBJ1-6; TRBD1 matches at 9 bases. With V trimmed by 4 bases and J by 7 bases, 9 bases remained unmatched. Germline lookup yields CDR1 SGHNT and CDR2 YYREEE (reference sequence). There are 16 residues in the CDR3. In DNA form, the CDR3 reads TGTGCCAGCAGCAGACCGGACAGGGGAGCAAATTCACCCCTCCACTTT. Translated: CASSRPDRGANSPLHF.

A note on this clone: The sample has other DNA sequences that encode this CDR3 too. The chain links TRBV7-9 to TRBJ1-4, with no clear D. With 1 base removed from V and 5 bases from J, the gap between germline ends came to 11 bases. The CDR3 is made up of 15 amino acids. CDR1 and CDR2 (germline): SEHNR, FQNEAQ (reference sequence). Here the CDR3 DNA reads TGTGCCAGCAGCTTAGATCGGGGTTCGAATGAAAAACTGTTTTTT. As protein: CASSLDRGSNEKLFF.

This clone has a single count. This chain links TRBV6-4 with TRBJ2-3; 7 bases are shared with TRBD2. CDR3 length equals 12 residues. Germline CDR1 and CDR2: MRHNA and SNTAGT. J lost 10 bases, V lost 4 bases, and 5 bases had no gene match. CDR3 DNA: TGTGCCAGCAGTGGGGGAGGGAATGCGCAGTATTTT. It is translated as CASSGGGNAQYF.